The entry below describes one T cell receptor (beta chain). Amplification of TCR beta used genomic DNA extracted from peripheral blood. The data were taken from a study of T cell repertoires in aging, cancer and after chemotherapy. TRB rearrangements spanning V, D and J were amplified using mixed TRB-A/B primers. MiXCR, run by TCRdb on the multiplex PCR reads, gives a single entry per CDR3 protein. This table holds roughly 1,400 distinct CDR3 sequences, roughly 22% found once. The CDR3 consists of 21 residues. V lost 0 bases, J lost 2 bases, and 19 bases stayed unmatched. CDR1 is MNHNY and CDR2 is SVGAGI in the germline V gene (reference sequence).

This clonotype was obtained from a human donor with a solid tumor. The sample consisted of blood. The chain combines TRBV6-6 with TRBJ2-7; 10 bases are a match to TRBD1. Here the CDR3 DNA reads TGTGCCAGCAGTTACTCGGGGACAGGGGAATGTGTAGCGGATCCTCCCTACGAGCAGTACTTC. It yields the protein CASSYSGTGECVADPPYEQYF.